This TCR beta chain was recovered during a study of OX40 agonist ivuxolimab in advanced cancers. For the study at large: People who had prior anti-PD-1, anti-PD-L1 or anti-CTLA-4 therapy could take part, and about 40% had some.

Method: immunoSEQ multiplex PCR; TCRdb's copy keeps in-frame clones and lacks some. The sample yields 55,000 to 90,000 clones, 80% to 90% seen once. There are 15 residues in the CDR3. Per the germline V gene, CDR1 is MDHEN and CDR2 is SYDVKM. V was pared by 2 bases and J by 6 bases, with 4 bases of the junction left unmatched. The chain carries TRBV28 and TRBJ2-1, with 10 bases fitting TRBD2. The TCR comes from an adult with an advanced solid tumor such as melanoma, head and neck, liver or kidney cancer. This sample comprised CD4+ or CD8+ T cells sorted from blood, obtained in a trial of the OX40 agonist ivuxolimab. The CDR3 DNA is TGTGCCAGCAGTTTAGGACTAGCGGTCTCCAATGAGCAGTTCTTC. It codes for CASSLGLAVSNEQFF.